Listed below are T cell receptor beta chains from one sample, sequenced in a study of blood T cells in healthy people across ages. TCRdb called the 5' RACE reads again in MiXCR, with one record for every CDR3 protein. Of 630,000 or so distinct CDR3 sequences listed, approximately 30% were seen once; the top ten hold 15%. Material for sequencing was blood. These receptors came from a woman aged 80 or older in good health. The CDR3 runs from the conserved cysteine through the conserved F or W. The D gene is left open where the match is weak. The listing skips clone size in some rows; elsewhere it reads once, few, many or a size class.

V,J,size,D,DNA,CDR3
TRBV12-5,TRBJ2-4,many,.,TGTGCTAGTGGTTTGGTACCGGACAGAAACATTCAGTACTTC,CASGLVPDRNIQYF
TRBV7-3,TRBJ1-2,many,.,TGTGCCAGCAGCCCGACGGAGGGCTATGGCTACACCTTC,CASSPTEGYGYTF
TRBV6-2/TRBV6-3,TRBJ2-7,many,TRBD1,TGTGCCAGCAGTCGACCGGGACAGCCTTACGAGCAGTACTTC,CASSRPGQPYEQYF
TRBV10-3,TRBJ1-6,many,.,TGTGCCATCAGTGAGGGCCCCCGGTCCTATAATTCACCCCTCCACTTT,CAISEGPRSYNSPLHF
TRBV28,TRBJ2-3,few,.,TGTGCCAGCAGTCTGATAGGGGATACCACAGATACGCAGTATTTT,CASSLIGDTTDTQYF
TRBV6-5,TRBJ2-1,many,TRBD2,TGTGCCAGCAGTTTCTTCCCCACGGGGGGTTACAATGAGCAGTTCTTC,CASSFFPTGGYNEQFF
TRBV28,TRBJ2-7,.,.,TGTGTCAGCAGTTTAGGAGGGGTGAGCTCCTACGAGCAGTACTTC,CVSSLGGVSSYEQYF
TRBV5-1,TRBJ2-7,many,.,TGCGCCAGCAGCTCCGGGCCAGGGGAGACCGAGCAGTACTTC,CASSSGPGETEQYF
TRBV27,TRBJ2-1,.,TRBD1,TGTGCCAGCAGTTTATTGGACGGGACAGGGGGCGCGTTCTTC,CASSLLDGTGGAFF
TRBV4-1,TRBJ2-5,.,.,TGCGCCAGCAGCCAAGATCCGGGCTTTGAGACCCAGTACTTC,CASSQDPGFETQYF
TRBV7-2,TRBJ2-7,many,TRBD2,TGTGCCAGCAGCACAGGGACTAGCGGGGGGGCCACGTCCTACGAGCAGTACTTC,CASSTGTSGGATSYEQYF
TRBV12-3/TRBV12-4,TRBJ1-1,many,.,TGTGCCAGTAACAGGGTTCGGAAAGGAGAAGCTTTCTTT,CASNRVRKGEAFF
TRBV30,TRBJ2-5,few,TRBD2,TGTGCCTGGAGTCCCTCCCTGCGGGGAGGGGAGACCCAGTACTTC,CAWSPSLRGGETQYF
TRBV4-1,TRBJ2-2,.,.,TGCGCCAGCAGCCAAGCGGAGGGCCGGTACACCGGGGAGCTGTTTTTT,CASSQAEGRYTGELFF
TRBV20-1,TRBJ2-7,many,TRBD1,TGCAGTGCTCCCGAGTGGACAGGGAGCGAGCAGTACTTC,CSAPEWTGSEQYF
TRBV7-2,TRBJ2-3,many,.,TGTGCCAGCAGGGACGGGGATACGCAGTATTTT,CASRDGDTQYF
TRBV5-5,TRBJ2-7,many,.,TGTGCCAGCAGCGGGGGGGCAGGGGGCTACGAGCAGTACTTC,CASSGGAGGYEQYF
TRBV4-3,TRBJ2-4,many,.,TGCGCCAGCAGCCCGAAGCTTCCTCGGGGCGCGGGCTTTGCCAAAAACATTCAGTACTTC,CASSPKLPRGAGFAKNIQYF
TRBV6-2/TRBV6-3,TRBJ2-1,many,TRBD2,TGTGCCAGCTCGGGGACTAGTTTTGAGCAGTTCTTC,CASSGTSFEQFF
TRBV20-1,TRBJ2-3,many,TRBD2,TGCAGTGCGTATACTAGCGCCATCACAGATACGCAGTATTTT,CSAYTSAITDTQYF
TRBV6-2/TRBV6-3,TRBJ2-1,.,TRBD2,TGTGCCAGCAGTAAGACTAGCGGGGCCTGGGGTGAGCAGTTCTTC,CASSKTSGAWGEQFF
TRBV7-2,TRBJ1-2,.,.,TGTGCCAGCAGCTTGGGGGATAGACAGTCCTATGGCTACACCTTC,CASSLGDRQSYGYTF
TRBV29-1,TRBJ2-3,many,TRBD2,TGCAGCGTTGCCAAGCGGGGGGCTTCGGGAGATACGCAGTATTTT,CSVAKRGASGDTQYF
TRBV5-1,TRBJ2-3,many,.,TGCGCCAGCAGCATTCAGGGTCCCACAGATACGCAGTATTTT,CASSIQGPTDTQYF
TRBV4-2,TRBJ2-7,many,.,TGTGCCAGCAGCCAAGAAAGGGTTTCCTCCTACGAGCAGTACTTC,CASSQERVSSYEQYF
TRBV29-1,TRBJ2-1,many,.,TGCAGCGTTGGGGACGGATCGAATGAGCAGTTCTTC,CSVGDGSNEQFF
TRBV14,TRBJ2-7,.,.,TGTGCCAGCACAGGTGTCGGGGATTCGTCCTTTTCCTACGAGCAGTACTTC,CASTGVGDSSFSYEQYF
TRBV4-3,TRBJ2-3,many,.,TGCGCCAGCAGCCAAACTAGAAGCTCAGATACGCAGTATTTT,CASSQTRSSDTQYF
TRBV7-9,TRBJ1-1,.,TRBD1,TGTGCCAGCAGCACTGGGACAGGGACTGGGAACACTGAAGCTTTCTTT,CASSTGTGTGNTEAFF
TRBV20-1,TRBJ1-1,many,TRBD1,TGCAGTGCTAGTTACAGGGGTGTGAACACTGAAGCTTTCTTT,CSASYRGVNTEAFF
TRBV7-9,TRBJ2-7,.,.,TGTGCCAGCAGCGTCGGGGTAGGGGCTTACGAGCAGTACTTC,CASSVGVGAYEQYF
TRBV20-1,TRBJ2-7,many,TRBD2,TGCAGTGCTAATAGAGGGACTAGCGAGCAGTACTTC,CSANRGTSEQYF
TRBV6-2/TRBV6-3,TRBJ2-6,many,TRBD1,TGTGCCAGCAGGGGGACAGGGGGCGCTGGGGCCAACGTCCTGACTTTC,CASRGTGGAGANVLTF
TRBV20-1,TRBJ2-7,many,TRBD1,TGCAGTGCTAGAGAAGGGACAGCATACGAGCAGTACTTC,CSAREGTAYEQYF
TRBV7-2,TRBJ2-2,.,TRBD2,TGTGCCAGCAGCCCCCGGCGGGGGGATAACGGGGAGCTGTTTTTT,CASSPRRGDNGELFF
TRBV5-8,TRBJ1-2,many,.,TGTGCCAGCAGCCCCGAGCCCTCTAACTATGGCTACACCTTC,CASSPEPSNYGYTF
TRBV7-2,TRBJ1-4,few,.,TGTGCCAGCAGCGCGTCCTCTGGGACTAATGAAAAACTGTTTTTT,CASSASSGTNEKLFF
TRBV7-9,TRBJ2-3,.,TRBD1,TGTGCCAGCAGCTCCACCAGGGGGCTTGGCACAGATACGCAGTATTTT,CASSSTRGLGTDTQYF
TRBV20-1,TRBJ2-3,many,TRBD1,TGCAGTGCATTGACAGGGGGGGGCACAGATACGCAGTATTTT,CSALTGGGTDTQYF
TRBV6-2/TRBV6-3,TRBJ2-2,.,TRBD1,TGTGCCAGCAGAAACCAGGGGGCTAACACCGGGGAGCTGTTTTTT,CASRNQGANTGELFF